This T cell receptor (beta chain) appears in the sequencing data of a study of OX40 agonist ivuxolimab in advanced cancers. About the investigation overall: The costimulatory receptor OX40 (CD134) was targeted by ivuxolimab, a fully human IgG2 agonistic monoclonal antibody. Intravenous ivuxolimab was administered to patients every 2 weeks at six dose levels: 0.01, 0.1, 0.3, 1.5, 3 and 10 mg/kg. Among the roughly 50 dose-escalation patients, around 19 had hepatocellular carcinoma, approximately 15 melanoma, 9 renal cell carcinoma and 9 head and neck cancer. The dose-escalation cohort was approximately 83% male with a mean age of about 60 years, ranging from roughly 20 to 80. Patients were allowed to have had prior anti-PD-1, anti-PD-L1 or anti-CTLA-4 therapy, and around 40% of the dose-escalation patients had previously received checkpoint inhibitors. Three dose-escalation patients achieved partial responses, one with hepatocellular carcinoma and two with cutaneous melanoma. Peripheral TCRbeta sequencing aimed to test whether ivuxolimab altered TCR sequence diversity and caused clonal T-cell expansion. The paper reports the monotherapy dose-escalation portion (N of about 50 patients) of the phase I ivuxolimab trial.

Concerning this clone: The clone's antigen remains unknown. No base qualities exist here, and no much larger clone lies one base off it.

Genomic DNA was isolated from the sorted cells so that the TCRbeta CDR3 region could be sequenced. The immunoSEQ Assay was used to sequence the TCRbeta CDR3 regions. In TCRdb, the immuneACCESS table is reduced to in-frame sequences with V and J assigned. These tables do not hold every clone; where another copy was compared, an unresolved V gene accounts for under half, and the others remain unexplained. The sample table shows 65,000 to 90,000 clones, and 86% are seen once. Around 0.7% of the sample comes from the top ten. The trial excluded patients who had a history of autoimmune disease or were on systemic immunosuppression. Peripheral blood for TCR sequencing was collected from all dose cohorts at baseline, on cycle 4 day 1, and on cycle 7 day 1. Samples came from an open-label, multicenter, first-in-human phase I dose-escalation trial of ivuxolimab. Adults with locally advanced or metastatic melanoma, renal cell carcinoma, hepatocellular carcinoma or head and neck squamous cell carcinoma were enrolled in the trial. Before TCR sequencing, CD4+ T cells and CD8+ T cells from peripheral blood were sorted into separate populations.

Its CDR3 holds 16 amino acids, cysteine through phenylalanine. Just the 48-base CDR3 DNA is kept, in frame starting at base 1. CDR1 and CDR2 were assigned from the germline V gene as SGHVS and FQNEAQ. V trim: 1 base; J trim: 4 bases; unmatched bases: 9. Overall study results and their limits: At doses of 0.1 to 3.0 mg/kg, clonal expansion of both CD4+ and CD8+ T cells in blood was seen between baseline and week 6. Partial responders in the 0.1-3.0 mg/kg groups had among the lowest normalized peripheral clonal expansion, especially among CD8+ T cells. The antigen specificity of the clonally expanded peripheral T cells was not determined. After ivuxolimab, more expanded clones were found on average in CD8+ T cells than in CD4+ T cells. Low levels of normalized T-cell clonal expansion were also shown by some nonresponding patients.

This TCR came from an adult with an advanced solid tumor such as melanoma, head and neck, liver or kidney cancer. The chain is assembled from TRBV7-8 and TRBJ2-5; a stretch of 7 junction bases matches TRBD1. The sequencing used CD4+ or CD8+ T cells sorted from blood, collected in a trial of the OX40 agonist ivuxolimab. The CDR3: CASSLGGQLQGETQYF. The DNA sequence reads TGTGCCAGCAGCTTAGGGGGACAGCTTCAGGGAGAGACCCAGTACTTC.